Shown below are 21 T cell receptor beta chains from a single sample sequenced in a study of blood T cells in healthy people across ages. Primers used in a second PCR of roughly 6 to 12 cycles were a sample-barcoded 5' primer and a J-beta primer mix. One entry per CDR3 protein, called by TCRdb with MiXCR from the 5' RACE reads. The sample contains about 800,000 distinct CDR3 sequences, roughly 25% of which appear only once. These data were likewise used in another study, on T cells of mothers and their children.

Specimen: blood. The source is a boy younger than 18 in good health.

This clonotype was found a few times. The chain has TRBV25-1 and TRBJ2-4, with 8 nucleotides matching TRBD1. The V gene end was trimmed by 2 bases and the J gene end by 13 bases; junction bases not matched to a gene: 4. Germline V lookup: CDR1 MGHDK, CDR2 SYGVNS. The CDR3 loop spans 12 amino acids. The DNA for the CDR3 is TGTGCCAGCAGTGAAGGACAGGGACCCCAGTACTTC. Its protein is CASSEGQGPQYF. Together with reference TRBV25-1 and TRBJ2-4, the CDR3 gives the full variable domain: EADIYQTPRYLVIGTGKKITLECSQTMGHDKMYWYQQDPGMELHLIHYSYGVNSTEKGDLSSESTVSRIRTEHFPLTLESARPSHTSQYLCASSEGQGPQYFGAGTRLSVL.

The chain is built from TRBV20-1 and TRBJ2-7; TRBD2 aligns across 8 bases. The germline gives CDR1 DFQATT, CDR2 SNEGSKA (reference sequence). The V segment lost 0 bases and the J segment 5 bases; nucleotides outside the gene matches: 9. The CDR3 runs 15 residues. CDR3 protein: CSARDLVSGIHEQYF. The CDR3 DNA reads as TGCAGTGCTAGAGATTTGGTTAGCGGGATTCACGAGCAGTACTTC.

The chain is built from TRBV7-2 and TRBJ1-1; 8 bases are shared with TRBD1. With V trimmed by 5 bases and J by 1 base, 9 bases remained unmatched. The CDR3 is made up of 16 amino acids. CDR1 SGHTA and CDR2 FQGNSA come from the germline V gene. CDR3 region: CASSPGQGRANTEAFF. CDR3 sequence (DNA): TGTGCCAGCAGCCCTGGACAGGGACGGGCGAACACTGAAGCTTTCTTT.

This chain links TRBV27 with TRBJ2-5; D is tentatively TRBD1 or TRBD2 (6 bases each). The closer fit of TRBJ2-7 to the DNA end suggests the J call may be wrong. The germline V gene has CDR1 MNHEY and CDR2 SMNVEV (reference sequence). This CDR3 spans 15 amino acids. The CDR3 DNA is TGTGCCAGCAGTTTATCGGGGGGCACCGGCTACGAGCAGTACTTC. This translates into CASSLSGGTGYEQYF.

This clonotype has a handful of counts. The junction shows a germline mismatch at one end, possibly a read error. CDR3 nucleotides: TGTGTCAGCGGAAGGACAGGGGCCAACGTCCTGACTTTC. It is translated as CVSGRTGANVLTF. The chain is built from TRBV6-1 and TRBJ2-6; D might be TRBD1 or TRBD2, each matching 5 bases. Germline CDR1 and CDR2: MNHNS and SASEGT. The CDR3 loop spans 13 amino acids.

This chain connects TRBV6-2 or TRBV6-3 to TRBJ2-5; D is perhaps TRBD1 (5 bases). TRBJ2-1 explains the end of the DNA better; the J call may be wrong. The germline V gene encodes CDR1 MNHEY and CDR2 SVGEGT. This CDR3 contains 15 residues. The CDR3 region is CASSYSRPGRGEQFF. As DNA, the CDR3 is TGTGCCAGCAGTTACTCACGTCCCGGTAGGGGTGAGCAGTTCTTC.

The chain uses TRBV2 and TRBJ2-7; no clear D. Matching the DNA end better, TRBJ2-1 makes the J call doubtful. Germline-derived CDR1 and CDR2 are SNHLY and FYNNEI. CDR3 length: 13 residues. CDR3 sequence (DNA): TGTGCCAGCAGTGACCGGATGGCCAATGAGCAGTTCTTC. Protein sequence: CASSDRMANEQFF.

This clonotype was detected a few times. CDR3 in DNA: TGCGCCAGCAGCGACCCGACTAGCGGGAGATTGGATGAGCAGTTCTTC. Translation gives CASSDPTSGRLDEQFF. The rearrangement joins TRBV5-1 to TRBJ2-1, with 12 bases that match TRBD2. Germline V gives CDR1 SGHRS, CDR2 YFSETQ. The CDR3 spans 16 residues. Losses at the gene ends were 4 bases for V and 8 bases for J; bases not matched to a gene: 10.

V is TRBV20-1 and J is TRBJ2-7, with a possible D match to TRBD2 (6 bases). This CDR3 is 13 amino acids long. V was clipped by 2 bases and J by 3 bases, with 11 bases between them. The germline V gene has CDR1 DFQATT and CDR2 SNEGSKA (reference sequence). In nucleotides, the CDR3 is TGCAGTGCTAGATGGGGCGGGAACTACGAGCAGTACTTC. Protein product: CSARWGGNYEQYF.

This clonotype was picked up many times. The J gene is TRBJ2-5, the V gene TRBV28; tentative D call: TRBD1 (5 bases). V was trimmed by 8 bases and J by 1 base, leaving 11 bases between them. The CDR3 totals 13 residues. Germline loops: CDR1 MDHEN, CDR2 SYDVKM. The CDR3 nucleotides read TGTGCCAGCGCAGGGTCGGGCCAAGAGACCCAGTACTTC. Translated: CASAGSGQETQYF.

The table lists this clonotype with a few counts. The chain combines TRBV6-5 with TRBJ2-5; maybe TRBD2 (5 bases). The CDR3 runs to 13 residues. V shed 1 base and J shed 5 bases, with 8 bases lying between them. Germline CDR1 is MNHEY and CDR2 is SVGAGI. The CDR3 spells CASSYFRGETQYF. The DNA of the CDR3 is TGTGCCAGCAGTTACTTTCGAGGGGAGACCCAGTACTTC.

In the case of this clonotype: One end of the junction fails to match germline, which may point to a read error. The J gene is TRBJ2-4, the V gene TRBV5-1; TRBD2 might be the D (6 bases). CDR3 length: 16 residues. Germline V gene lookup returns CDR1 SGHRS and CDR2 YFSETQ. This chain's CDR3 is CASSLDGGVGKSIQYF. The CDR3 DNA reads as TGCGCCAGCAGCTTGGACGGGGGTGTGGGCAAAAGCATTCAGTACTTC. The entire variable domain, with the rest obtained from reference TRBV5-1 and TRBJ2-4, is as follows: KAGVTQTPRYLIKTRGQQVTLSCSPISGHRSVSWYQQTPGQGLQFLFEYFSETQRNKGNFPGRFSGRQFSNSRSEMNVSTLELGDSALYLCASSLDGGVGKSIQYFGAGTRLSVL.

CDR3 amino acids: CASGPRTSGETQYF. Written as DNA, the CDR3 is TGCGCCAGCGGACCAAGGACTAGCGGAGAGACCCAGTACTTC. The chain employs TRBV5-1 and TRBJ2-5, with 10 nucleotides matching TRBD2. V was pared by 7 bases and J by 4 bases, with 7 bases of the junction left unmatched. Germline assignment: CDR1 SGHRS and CDR2 YFSETQ. The CDR3 covers 14 residues.

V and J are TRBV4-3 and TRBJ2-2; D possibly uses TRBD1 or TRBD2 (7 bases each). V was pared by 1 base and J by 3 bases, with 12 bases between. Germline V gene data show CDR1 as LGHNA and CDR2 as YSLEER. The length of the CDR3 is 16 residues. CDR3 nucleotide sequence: TGCGCCAGCAGCCAAGTACAGGGGAGGGACACCGGGGAGCTGTTTTTT. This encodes CASSQVQGRDTGELFF.

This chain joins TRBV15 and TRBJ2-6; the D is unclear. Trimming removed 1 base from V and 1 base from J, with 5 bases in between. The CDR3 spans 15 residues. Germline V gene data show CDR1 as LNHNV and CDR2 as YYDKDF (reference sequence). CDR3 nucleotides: TGTGCCACCAGCAGAGCACAGTCTGGGGCCAACGTCCTGACTTTC. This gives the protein CATSRAQSGANVLTF. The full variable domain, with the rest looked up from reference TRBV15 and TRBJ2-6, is DAMVIQNPRYQVTQFGKPVTLSCSQTLNHNVMYWYQQKSSQAPKLLFHYYDKDFNNEADTPDNFQSRRPNTSFCFLDIRSPGLGDTAMYLCATSRAQSGANVLTFGAGSRLTVL.

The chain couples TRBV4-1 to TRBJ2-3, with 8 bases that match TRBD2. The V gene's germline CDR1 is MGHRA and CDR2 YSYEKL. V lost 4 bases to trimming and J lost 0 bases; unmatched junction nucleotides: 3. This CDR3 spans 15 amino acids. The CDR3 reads CASSLLADSTDTQYF. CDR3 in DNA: TGCGCCAGCAGCCTACTAGCGGATAGCACAGATACGCAGTATTTT.

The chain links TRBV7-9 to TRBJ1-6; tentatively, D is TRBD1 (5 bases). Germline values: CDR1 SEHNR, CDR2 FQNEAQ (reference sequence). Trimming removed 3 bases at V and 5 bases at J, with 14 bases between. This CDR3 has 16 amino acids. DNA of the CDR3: TGTGCCAGCAGCTTGGAACGAGGGACCGATAATTCACCCCTCCACTTT. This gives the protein CASSLERGTDNSPLHF.

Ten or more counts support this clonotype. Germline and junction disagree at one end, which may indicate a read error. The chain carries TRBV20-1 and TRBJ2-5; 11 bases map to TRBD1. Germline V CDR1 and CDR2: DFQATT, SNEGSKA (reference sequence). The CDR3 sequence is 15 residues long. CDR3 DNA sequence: TGCAGTGCTAGACCTCTCCGGGACAGGGGGACCCACGTCCACTTC. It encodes CSARPLRDRGTHVHF.

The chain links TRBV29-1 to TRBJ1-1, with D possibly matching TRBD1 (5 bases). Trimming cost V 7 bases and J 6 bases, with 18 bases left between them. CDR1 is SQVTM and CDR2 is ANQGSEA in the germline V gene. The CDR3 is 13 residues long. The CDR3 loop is CSGFSQADAEAFF. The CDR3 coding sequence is TGCAGCGGCTTCTCACAGGCGGACGCTGAAGCTTTCTTT. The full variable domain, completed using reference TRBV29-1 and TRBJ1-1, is SAVISQKPSRDICQRGTSLTIQCQVDSQVTMMFWYRQQPGQSLTLIATANQGSEATYESGFVIDKFPISRPNLTFSTLTVSNMSPEDSSIYLCSGFSQADAEAFFGQGTRLTVV.

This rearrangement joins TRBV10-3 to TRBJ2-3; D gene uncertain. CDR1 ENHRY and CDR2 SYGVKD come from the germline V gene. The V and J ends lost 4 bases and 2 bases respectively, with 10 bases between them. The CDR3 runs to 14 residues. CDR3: CAISVRSYTDTQYF. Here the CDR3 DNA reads TGTGCCATCAGTGTTAGGTCTTACACAGATACGCAGTATTTT.

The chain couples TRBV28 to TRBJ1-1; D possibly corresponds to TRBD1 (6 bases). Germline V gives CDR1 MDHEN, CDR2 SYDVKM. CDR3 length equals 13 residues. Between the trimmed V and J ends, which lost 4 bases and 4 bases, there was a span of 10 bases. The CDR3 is CASSYRVSTEAFF. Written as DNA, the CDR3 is TGTGCCAGCAGTTACAGGGTGAGCACTGAAGCTTTCTTT. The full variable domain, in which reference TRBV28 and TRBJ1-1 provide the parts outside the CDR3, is DVKVTQSSRYLVKRTGEKVFLECVQDMDHENMFWYRQDPGLGLRLIYFSYDVKMKEKGDIPEGYSVSREKKERFSLILESASTNQTSMYLCASSYRVSTEAFFGQGTRLTVV.